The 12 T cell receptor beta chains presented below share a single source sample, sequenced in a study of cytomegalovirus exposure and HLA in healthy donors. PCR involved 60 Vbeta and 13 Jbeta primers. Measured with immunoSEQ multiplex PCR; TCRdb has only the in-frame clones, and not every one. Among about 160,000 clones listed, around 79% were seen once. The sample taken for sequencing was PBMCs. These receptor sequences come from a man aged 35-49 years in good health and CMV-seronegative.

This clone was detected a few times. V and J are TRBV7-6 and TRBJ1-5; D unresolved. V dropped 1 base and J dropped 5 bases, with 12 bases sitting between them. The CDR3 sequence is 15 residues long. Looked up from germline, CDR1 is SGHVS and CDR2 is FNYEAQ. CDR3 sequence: CASSLVPAHDQPQHF. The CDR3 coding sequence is TGTGCCAGCAGCTTAGTACCTGCACATGATCAGCCCCAGCATTTT.

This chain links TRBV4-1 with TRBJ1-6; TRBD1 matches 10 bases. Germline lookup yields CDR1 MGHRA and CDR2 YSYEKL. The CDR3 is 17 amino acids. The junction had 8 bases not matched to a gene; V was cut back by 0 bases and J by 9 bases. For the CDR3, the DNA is TGCGCCAGCAGCCAAGACCCCGCCGGGACAGGGGTTTCACCCCTCCACTTT. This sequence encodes CASSQDPAGTGVSPLHF.

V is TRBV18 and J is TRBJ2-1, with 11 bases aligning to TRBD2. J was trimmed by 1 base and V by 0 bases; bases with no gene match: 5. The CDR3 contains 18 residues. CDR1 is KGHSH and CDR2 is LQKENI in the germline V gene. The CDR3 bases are TGTGCCAGCTCACCACCGACTAGCGGGGTTCGGTCCTACAATGAGCAGTTCTTC. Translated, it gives CASSPPTSGVRSYNEQFF.

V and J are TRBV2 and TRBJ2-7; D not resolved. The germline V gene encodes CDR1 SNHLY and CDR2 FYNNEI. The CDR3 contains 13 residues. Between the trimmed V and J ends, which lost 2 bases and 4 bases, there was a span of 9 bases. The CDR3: CASSELAAYEQYF. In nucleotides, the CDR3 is TGTGCCAGCAGTGAACTGGCGGCATACGAGCAGTACTTC.

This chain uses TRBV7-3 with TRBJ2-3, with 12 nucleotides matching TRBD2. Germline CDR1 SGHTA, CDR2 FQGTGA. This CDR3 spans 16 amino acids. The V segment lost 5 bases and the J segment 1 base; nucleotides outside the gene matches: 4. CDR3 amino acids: CASSLRTSGGTDTQYF. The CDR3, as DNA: TGTGCCAGCAGCCTAAGGACTAGCGGGGGCACAGATACGCAGTATTTT.

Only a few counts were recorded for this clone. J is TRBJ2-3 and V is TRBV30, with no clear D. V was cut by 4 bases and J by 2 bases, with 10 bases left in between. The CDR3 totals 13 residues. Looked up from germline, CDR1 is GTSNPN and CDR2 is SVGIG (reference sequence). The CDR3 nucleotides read TGTGCCTGGAACGCGGCTCACACAGATACGCAGTATTTT. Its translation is CAWNAAHTDTQYF.

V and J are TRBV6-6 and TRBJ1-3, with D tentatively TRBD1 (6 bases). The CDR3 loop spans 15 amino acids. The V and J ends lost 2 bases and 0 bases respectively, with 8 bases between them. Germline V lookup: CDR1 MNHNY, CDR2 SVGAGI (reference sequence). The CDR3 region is CASSYDRHSGNTIYF. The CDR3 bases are TGTGCCAGCAGTTACGACAGGCACTCTGGAAACACCATATATTTT.

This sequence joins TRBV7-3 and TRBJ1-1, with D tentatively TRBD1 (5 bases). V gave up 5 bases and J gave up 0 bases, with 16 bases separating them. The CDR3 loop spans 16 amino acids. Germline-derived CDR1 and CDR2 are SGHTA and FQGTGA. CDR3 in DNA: TGTGCCAGCAGCACAGGCCCCAGGTCCGTGAACACTGAAGCTTTCTTT. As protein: CASSTGPRSVNTEAFF.

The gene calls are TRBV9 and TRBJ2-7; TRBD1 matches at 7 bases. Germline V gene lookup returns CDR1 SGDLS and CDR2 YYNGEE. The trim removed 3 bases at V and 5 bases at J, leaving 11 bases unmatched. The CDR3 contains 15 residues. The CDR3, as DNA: TGTGCCAGCAGCGAATCCGGGACAGCGGTCGACGAGCAGTACTTC. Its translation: CASSESGTAVDEQYF. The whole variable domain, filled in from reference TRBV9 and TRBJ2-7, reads DSGVTQTPKHLITATGQRVTLRCSPRSGDLSVYWYQQSLDQGLQFLIQYYNGEERAKGNILERFSAQQFPDLHSELNLSSLELGDSALYFCASSESGTAVDEQYFGPGTRLTVT.

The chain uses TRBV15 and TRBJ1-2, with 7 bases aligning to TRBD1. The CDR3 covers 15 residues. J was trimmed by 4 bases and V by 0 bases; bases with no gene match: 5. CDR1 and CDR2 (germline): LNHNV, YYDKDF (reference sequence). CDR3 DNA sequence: TGTGCCACCAGCAGAGATCGGCAGGGGGGCTATGGCTACACCTTC. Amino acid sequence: CATSRDRQGGYGYTF.

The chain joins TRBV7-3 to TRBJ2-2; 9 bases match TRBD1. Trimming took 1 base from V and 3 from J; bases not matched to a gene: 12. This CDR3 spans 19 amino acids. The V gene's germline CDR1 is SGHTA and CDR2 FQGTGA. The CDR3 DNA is TGTGCCAGCAGCTTAAGGGACAGAATGGGGACAGGGCACACCGGGGAGCTGTTTTTT. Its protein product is CASSLRDRMGTGHTGELFF.

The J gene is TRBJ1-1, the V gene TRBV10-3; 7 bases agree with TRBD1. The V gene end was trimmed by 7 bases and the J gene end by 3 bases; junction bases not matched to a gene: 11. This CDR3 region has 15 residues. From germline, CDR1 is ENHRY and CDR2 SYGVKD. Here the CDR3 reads CAINLGPDRDTEAFF. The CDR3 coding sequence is TGTGCCATCAATCTCGGACCAGACAGGGACACTGAAGCTTTCTTT.